This T cell receptor (beta chain) came from a study of metastatic and nonmetastatic thyroid tumors. At the level of the study: Comparison of repertoires was carried out across blood and tumor or nodule tissue from malignant and benign thyroid patients.

Every patient was untreated before thyroid surgery. Comment on this clone: The antigen is unknown.

Trimming cost V 6 bases and J 5 bases, with 20 bases left between them. This CDR3 has 15 residues. Looked up from germline, CDR1 is SGDLS and CDR2 is YYNGEE. Study observations and caveats: For both blood and tumor, malignant thyroid tumors reportedly showed significantly higher TCR beta diversity than benign nodules did.

Original methodology: A classifier for distant metastasis in papillary thyroid cancer was constructed using CDR3 differences observed across clinicopathological groups. TCRdb re-called clones from the PCR reads using MiXCR. The V and J calls follow TCRdb's processing rather than the paper's. Of about 36,000 clones listed, around 20% were seen once; the top ten hold 15% to 19%. V usage is TRBV9 and J usage is TRBJ1-1, with unresolved D. The material sequenced was blood. The TCR sequence derives from a female donor with papillary thyroid cancer or a benign thyroid nodule (not recorded which). Some clones in this sample may be carry-over from other donors' samples. CDR3 loop: CASISASCGATEAFF. CDR3 coding DNA: TGTGCCAGCATCTCCGCATCGTGTGGAGCGACTGAAGCTTTCTTT.